One sample yielded the 18 T cell receptor beta chains listed below, sequenced in a study of T cell repertoires in cytomegalovirus infection. No antigen is known for these receptors. TCRdb reprocessed the reads with MiXCR, giving one entry per CDR3 protein. The table has a few hundred thousand distinct CDR3 sequences, around 40% seen once; the top ten hold around 48%. The sample here was cultured PBMCs, taken from culture after CMV antigen stimulation. The source is a human donor in good health (CMV status not recorded). Some clones in this sample may be carry-over from other donors' samples.

This clonotype was seen only a few times. The V and J genes are TRBV7-9 and TRBJ2-3, with 7 bases identical to TRBD1. Trimming at V came to 5 bases and at J to 3 bases, leaving 5 bases not matched to a gene. CDR3 size: 14 residues. Per the germline V gene, CDR1 is SEHNR and CDR2 is FQNEAQ (reference sequence). CDR3 bases: TGTGCCAGCAGCACCCACAGGGGTACAGATACGCAGTATTTT. Its translation: CASSTHRGTDTQYF.

The V and J genes are TRBV6-1 and TRBJ1-2; D is undetermined. Trimming removed 4 bases from V and 0 bases from J, with 12 bases in between. Germline V gene lookup returns CDR1 MNHNS and CDR2 SASEGT. This CDR3 has 15 amino acids. The CDR3 spells CASSGGGRANYGYTF. DNA of the CDR3: TGTGCCAGCAGTGGGGGTGGGAGAGCTAACTATGGCTACACCTTC.

The rearrangement links TRBV12-3 or TRBV12-4 to TRBJ2-7; D tentatively reads TRBD1 or TRBD2 (5 bases each). The CDR3 has 13 residues. Trimming pared 6 bases from V and 4 bases from J, leaving 13 bases between. In nucleotides, the CDR3 is TGTGCCAGCAGCCCGGTGGGGGAGTACGAGCAGTACTTC. This translates into CASSPVGEYEQYF.

The chain combines TRBV4-1 with TRBJ2-1, with 10 bases lining up with TRBD2. Per germline, CDR1 MGHRA and CDR2 YSYEKL. Trimming at V came to 2 bases and at J to 3 bases, leaving 4 bases not matched to a gene. The CDR3 is 16 amino acids. This chain's CDR3 is CASSQQLAGYYNEQFF. The DNA of the CDR3 is TGCGCCAGCAGCCAACAACTAGCGGGGTACTACAATGAGCAGTTCTTC.

This clonotype has just a few counts. The chain carries TRBV6-1 and TRBJ2-1; no definite D call. CDR3 length: 17 residues. The germline CDR1 and CDR2 sequences are MNHNS and SASEGT. V lost 0 bases and J 4 bases, leaving 16 bases between the germline ends. The CDR3 loop reads CASSEARYGGAYNEQFF. In nucleotides, the CDR3 is TGTGCCAGCAGTGAAGCCCGCTACGGCGGCGCTTACAATGAGCAGTTCTTC.

The chain combines TRBV6-5 with TRBJ1-2, with unresolved D. CDR1 is MNHEY, CDR2 SVGAGI, per germline. CDR3 length equals 16 residues. V dropped 9 bases and J dropped 2 bases, with 22 bases sitting between them. The CDR3 DNA sequence: TGTGCCAGTGGACGTGCGGGTATCGTAAAGAACTATGGCTACACCTTC. Translated, it gives CASGRAGIVKNYGYTF.

The CDR3: CASNRGQLSTDTQYF. The CDR3 DNA sequence: TGTGCCAGCAACCGGGGACAGTTAAGCACAGATACGCAGTATTTT. This rearrangement joins TRBV7-8 to TRBJ2-3; TRBD1 matches 7 bases. Looked up from germline, CDR1 is SGHVS and CDR2 is FQNEAQ. V was clipped by 7 bases and J by 0 bases; unmatched bases: 7. The CDR3 extends over 15 amino acids. Based on the CDR3 plus reference TRBV7-8 and TRBJ2-3, the full variable domain is GAGVSQSPRYKVAKRGQDVALRCDPISGHVSLFWYQQALGQGPEFLTYFQNEAQLDKSGLPSDRFFAERPEGSVSTLKIQRTQQEDSAVYLCASNRGQLSTDTQYFGPGTRLTVL.

CDR3 protein: CSAEIPGGQETQYF. In nucleotides, the CDR3 is TGCAGTGCTGAAATCCCGGGAGGGCAAGAGACCCAGTACTTC. V usage is TRBV20-1 and J usage is TRBJ2-5; TRBD2 matches at 8 bases. Per germline, CDR1 DFQATT and CDR2 SNEGSKA (reference sequence). J was trimmed by 2 bases and V by 5 bases; bases with no gene match: 7. This CDR3 comprises 14 residues.

This clonotype was seen only a few times. The V gene is TRBV7-9, the J gene TRBJ2-2; a weak D match, TRBD2 (5 bases). Germline assignment: CDR1 SEHNR and CDR2 FQNEAQ (reference sequence). Trimming removed 2 bases from V and 6 bases from J, with 10 bases in between. This CDR3 comprises 14 residues. DNA of the CDR3: TGTGCCAGCAGCTTATTGTCGGGATCCGGGGAGCTGTTTTTT. Translating it yields CASSLLSGSGELFF.

The V gene is TRBV19, the J gene TRBJ1-6; D is unclear. Germline V CDR1 and CDR2: LNHDA, SQIVND (reference sequence). V gave up 5 bases and J gave up 7 bases, with 9 bases separating them. The CDR3 contains 13 residues. In DNA form, the CDR3 reads TGTGCCAGTAGTCGATGGGCGAATTCACCCCTCCACTTT. Translated: CASSRWANSPLHF.

The rearrangement links TRBV6-2 or TRBV6-3 to TRBJ2-1, with TRBD2 matching 7 bases. V dropped 5 bases and J dropped 4; count of bases not matched to a gene: 14. The CDR3 is 17 amino acids. CDR1 and CDR2 (germline): MNHEY, SVGEGT. CDR3 in DNA: TGTGCCAGCAGTGTAGACGAGGCGGCTAGCGGATACAATGAGCAGTTCTTC. Its protein product is CASSVDEAASGYNEQFF.

There are a few counts of this clonotype. V usage is TRBV5-5 and J usage is TRBJ2-1; tentatively, D is TRBD1 (6 bases). This CDR3 comprises 16 residues. Germline CDR1 is SGHKS and CDR2 is YYEKEE (reference sequence). Trimming took off 0 bases at V and 6 bases at J, with 16 bases between the two ends. The CDR3 is CASSLASSQGLNEQFF. DNA for the CDR3: TGTGCCAGCAGCTTGGCCTCCTCACAGGGCCTCAATGAGCAGTTCTTC. Using reference TRBV5-5 and TRBJ2-1 for the parts outside the CDR3, the full variable domain is DAGVTQSPTHLIKTRGQQVTLRCSPISGHKSVSWYQQVLGQGPQFIFQYYEKEERGRGNFPDRFSARQFPNYSSELNVNALLLGDSALYLCASSLASSQGLNEQFFGPGTRLTVL.

This sequence joins TRBV10-3 and TRBJ1-2, with D perhaps matching TRBD1 (6 bases). The germline gives CDR1 ENHRY, CDR2 SYGVKD. CDR3 size: 15 residues. The ends were cut back, 2 bases at V and 4 bases at J, with 14 bases in the middle. The CDR3 bases are TGTGCCATCAGTGAGGATCCAGGGGATCCCTATGGCTACACCTTC. Protein sequence: CAISEDPGDPYGYTF.

For the CDR3, the DNA is TGTGCCAGCAGTTACCCCGGGGAAGCTTTCTTT. This encodes CASSYPGEAFF. The V gene is TRBV6-6, the J gene TRBJ1-1; unclear D gene. The V gene lost 2 bases and the J gene lost 8 bases, with 6 bases spanning the gap. The CDR3 runs 11 residues. Germline values: CDR1 MNHNY, CDR2 SVGAGI (reference sequence).

V gene TRBV7-2 combines with J gene TRBJ2-7; D assignment may be TRBD1 or TRBD2 (5 bases each). The V and J ends lost 1 base and 6 bases respectively, with 13 bases between them. CDR1 and CDR2 (germline): SGHTA, FQGNSA. The CDR3 contains 14 residues. The CDR3 DNA is TGTGCCAGCAGCTTAGGTGGGACGATCGTCGAGCAGTACTTC. Its protein is CASSLGGTIVEQYF.

The chain employs TRBV4-2 and TRBJ1-5; D call uncertain. This CDR3 has 15 amino acids. Germline lookup yields CDR1 LGHNA and CDR2 YNFKEQ. V was cut by 0 bases and J by 4 bases, with 10 bases left in between. In DNA, the CDR3 is TGTGCCAGCAGCCAAGATACGAGAGGTAATCAGCCCCAGCATTTT. This gives the protein CASSQDTRGNQPQHF.

Many counts were recorded for this clonotype. The chain uses TRBV7-8 and TRBJ2-5, with D perhaps TRBD1 (5 bases). The germline V gene has CDR1 SGHVS and CDR2 FQNEAQ. V lost 4 bases, J lost 2 bases, and 11 bases lay in between. CDR3 length: 14 residues. CDR3 bases: TGTGCCAGCAGCTCCCGACAGCAACAAGAGACCCAGTACTTC. This translates into CASSSRQQQETQYF.

The rearrangement uses TRBV6-6 and TRBJ1-1, with D hard to call. The CDR3 loop spans 12 amino acids. The germline CDR1 and CDR2 sequences are MNHNY and SVGAGI (reference sequence). Trimming took 7 bases from V and 1 from J, leaving 7 bases between them. The CDR3 loop is CASNTPNTEAFF. The CDR3 DNA reads as TGTGCCAGCAACACACCGAACACTGAAGCTTTCTTT.